These 18 T cell receptor beta chains share one sample of origin, sequenced in a study of beta chain features in type 1 diabetes. The sequenced template was cDNA made from the entire isolated RNA. Assay: immunoSEQ multiplex PCR; the TCRdb copy retains only in-frame clones and omits some. The profile shows 240,000 or so clones, around 68% of them singletons. The sample comprised naive CD4+ T cells from blood. The receptor source for this set is a man aged 30-40 years in good health.

This clone has more than one count but fewer than ten. The genes are TRBV30 and TRBJ1-2; no clear D. Between the trimmed V and J ends, which lost 5 bases and 4 bases, there was a span of 8 bases. The CDR3 has 11 amino acids. Germline CDR1 is GTSNPN and CDR2 is SVGIG (reference sequence). The CDR3: CAWAGSYGYTF. The CDR3 nucleotides are TGTGCCTGGGCAGGCTCCTATGGCTACACCTTC.

The chain employs TRBV7-7 and TRBJ2-5, with 10 bases matching TRBD1. Trimming cost V 5 bases and J 4 bases; bases outside gene matches: 7. Germline V gene data show CDR1 as SSHAT and CDR2 as FNYEAQ (reference sequence). This CDR3 contains 15 residues. This chain's CDR3 is CASSPGTGVGETQYF. DNA for the CDR3: TGTGCCAGCAGCCCCGGGACAGGGGTAGGAGAGACCCAGTACTTC.

The rearrangement joins TRBV10-3 to TRBJ2-5; the D is unclear. CDR1 is ENHRY and CDR2 is SYGVKD in the germline V gene. This CDR3 is 13 amino acids long. Trimming removed 0 bases from V and 5 bases from J, with 7 bases in between. DNA of the CDR3: TGTGCCATCAGTGAGTCAGGGTTGGAGACCCAGTACTTC. It is translated as CAISESGLETQYF.

The chain couples TRBV29-1 to TRBJ2-1; 7 bases map to TRBD1. V was pared by 7 bases and J by 6 bases, with 9 bases of the junction left unmatched. CDR1 is SQVTM and CDR2 is ANQGSEA in the germline V gene. This CDR3 contains 13 residues. The CDR3 reads CSADRAQSNEQFF. The DNA of the CDR3 is TGCAGCGCTGACAGGGCGCAGTCCAATGAGCAGTTCTTC.

This clone was seen just once. The chain couples TRBV30 to TRBJ2-1; 10 bases match TRBD1. This CDR3 has 15 amino acids. The germline V gene encodes CDR1 GTSNPN and CDR2 SVGIG (reference sequence). V was clipped by 2 bases and J by 4 bases; unmatched bases: 5. CDR3 bases: TGTGCCTGGAGTCCCGGGACAGGGGATTACAATGAGCAGTTCTTC. This sequence encodes CAWSPGTGDYNEQFF. Together with reference TRBV30 and TRBJ2-1, the CDR3 gives the full variable domain: SQTIHQWPATLVQPVGSPLSLECTVEGTSNPNLYWYRQAAGRGLQLLFYSVGIGQISSEVPQNLSASRPQDRQFILSSKKLLLSDSGFYLCAWSPGTGDYNEQFFGPGTRLTVL.

V gene TRBV5-1 combines with J gene TRBJ1-1; D gene ambiguous. This CDR3 spans 15 amino acids. The V gene lost 5 bases and the J gene lost 2 bases, with 16 bases spanning the gap. The germline CDR1 and CDR2 sequences are SGHRS and YFSETQ. CDR3 sequence (DNA): TGCGCCAGCAGACGGGAGGGCGGCTTTAACACTGAAGCTTTCTTT. As protein: CASRREGGFNTEAFF.

This clone was detected once. The V call is TRBV6-1, the J call TRBJ2-5; a weak D match, TRBD1 (5 bases). This CDR3 contains 14 residues. V lost 7 bases and J lost 5, with 17 bases in between. Germline V gene sequence: CDR1 MNHNS, CDR2 SASEGT. The CDR3 DNA is TGTGCCAGCATGGAGACAGTCCAGTTCGAGACCCAGTACTTC. Its protein is CASMETVQFETQYF.

This sequence joins TRBV7-2 and TRBJ2-2, with TRBD1 identical over 8 bases. The CDR3 is 14 residues long. V lost 3 bases, J lost 5 bases, and 2 bases stayed unmatched. Germline-derived CDR1 and CDR2 are SGHTA and FQGNSA. CDR3 nucleotides: TGTGCCAGCAGCTTTGACAGGGGAACCGGGGAGCTGTTTTTT. Its translation: CASSFDRGTGELFF.

The CDR3 DNA follows: TGTGCCAGCAGTTTATCTAGAGGGGGGAATCCCTACGAGCAGTACTTC. Its protein product is CASSLSRGGNPYEQYF. The rearrangement joins TRBV28 to TRBJ2-7; D could derive from TRBD1 or TRBD2 (6 bases each). The CDR3 consists of 16 residues. V lost 1 base, J lost 2 bases, and 15 bases lay in between. CDR1 is MDHEN and CDR2 is SYDVKM in the germline V gene.

Only one count was recorded for this clone. This chain uses TRBV29-1 with TRBJ1-4, with D perhaps matching TRBD1 (6 bases). Deletions cut 6 bases from V and 10 bases from J, with 18 bases between. Germline V lookup: CDR1 SQVTM, CDR2 ANQGSEA. The CDR3 is made up of 13 amino acids. DNA of the CDR3: TGCAGCGTGTTCACGAGACAGGCCCCAAAACTGTTTTTT. Its translation is CSVFTRQAPKLFF.

The CDR3 sequence: CASSVDKGYGYTF. The DNA of the CDR3 is TGTGCCAGCAGCGTAGATAAGGGCTATGGCTACACCTTC. The chain joins TRBV9 to TRBJ1-2; D not certain. V lost 0 bases and J lost 4, with 7 bases in between. The CDR3 is made up of 13 amino acids. The germline V gene has CDR1 SGDLS and CDR2 YYNGEE.

The chain employs TRBV29-1 and TRBJ2-7; 7 bases line up with TRBD1. Trimming cost V 6 bases and J 3 bases; bases outside gene matches: 5. From germline, CDR1 is SQVTM and CDR2 ANQGSEA. The CDR3 is 12 residues long. In DNA form, the CDR3 reads TGCAGCGTCCCGGGACAGTACTACGAGCAGTACTTC. Encoded protein: CSVPGQYYEQYF.

V and J are TRBV29-1 and TRBJ2-5; 9 bases match TRBD2. Germline V gene data show CDR1 as SQVTM and CDR2 as ANQGSEA. CDR3 length: 13 residues. With 6 bases clipped from V and 4 bases from J, the junction kept 6 bases outside the gene matches. The CDR3 loop is CSVTSGGVETQYF. CDR3 coding DNA: TGCAGCGTGACTAGCGGAGGGGTAGAGACCCAGTACTTC.

Only one count was recorded for this clone. This chain joins TRBV5-1 and TRBJ2-5, with D unclear. Trimming left V 0 bases short and J 2 bases short, with 8 bases between. The CDR3 is made up of 14 amino acids. Germline CDR1 reads SGHRS; CDR2 reads YFSETQ. The CDR3 protein is CASSLEQPQETQYF. CDR3 nucleotides: TGCGCCAGCAGCTTGGAACAGCCTCAAGAGACCCAGTACTTC.

The chain employs TRBV25-1 and TRBJ2-7; 12 positions match TRBD1. Trimming took 7 bases from V and 7 from J; bases not matched to a gene: 17. The CDR3 totals 17 residues. Germline CDR1 is MGHDK and CDR2 is SYGVNS. As DNA, the CDR3 is TGTGCCAGCACCGGAATCCTTGGGGGGACAGGGGGCTTTGAGCAGTACTTC. The encoded protein is CASTGILGGTGGFEQYF.

This clone has only a few counts. The J gene is TRBJ2-3, the V gene TRBV7-9; 9 bases are a match to TRBD2. With V trimmed by 1 base and J by 1 base, 0 bases remained unmatched. The CDR3 spans 15 residues. CDR1 is SEHNR and CDR2 is FQNEAQ in the germline V gene (reference sequence). In DNA, the CDR3 is TGTGCCAGCAGCTTAGGACTAGCGGGCACAGATACGCAGTATTTT. It yields the protein CASSLGLAGTDTQYF.

J is TRBJ1-2 and V is TRBV9; D gene uncertain. The V gene's germline CDR1 is SGDLS and CDR2 YYNGEE. The CDR3 covers 15 residues. Trimming pared 4 bases from V and 2 bases from J, leaving 15 bases between. The chain's CDR3 is CASSPRVRGNYGYTF. The CDR3 DNA follows: TGTGCCAGCAGCCCTCGGGTCAGAGGGAACTATGGCTACACCTTC.

As DNA, the CDR3 is TGTGCCTGGAGCAGCAGAGGCGATACGCAGTATTTT. It codes for CAWSSRGDTQYF. This chain links TRBV30 with TRBJ2-3; D remains unclear. Germline-derived CDR1 and CDR2 are GTSNPN and SVGIG (reference sequence). V lost 3 bases to trimming and J lost 6 bases, with 10 bases between them. The CDR3 totals 12 residues.